One sample yielded the 26 T cell receptor beta chains listed below, sequenced in a study of vaccination and CD4 T cells after COVID-19. Oncomine TCR Beta short-read sequencing was applied to DNA from cultured CD4+ T cells. TCRdb ran MiXCR on the PCR reads and lists one entry per CDR3 protein. The sample includes 15,000 to 20,000 distinct CDR3 sequences, around 55% of them seen just once. Their cognate antigens are unknown. Treatment described: approximately 9-day PBMC culture with coronavirus spike peptide pools or control peptides (ViraFEST assay). Specimen: CD4+ T cells from blood, cultured in vitro. Receptors were obtained from a human donor who had recovered from COVID-19.

The rearrangement joins TRBV4-2 to TRBJ2-2, with D perhaps TRBD1 (5 bases). The ends were cut back, 7 bases at V and 2 bases at J, with 11 bases in the middle. In germline, CDR1 is LGHNA, CDR2 YNFKEQ. The CDR3 consists of 14 residues. CDR3 region: CASTSDTNTGELFF. For the CDR3, the DNA is TGTGCCAGCACTTCGGACACCAACACCGGGGAGCTGTTTTTT.

The V and J genes are TRBV2 and TRBJ1-4, with TRBD1 matching over 9 bases. Germline-derived CDR1 and CDR2 are SNHLY and FYNNEI. After removal of 10 bases from V and 2 bases from J, the junction contained 8 bases not matched to a gene. This CDR3 spans 15 amino acids. In DNA, the CDR3 is TGTGCCACCGGGGACAGGGCGGAGACTAATGAAAAACTGTTTTTT. It is translated as CATGDRAETNEKLFF.

This clonotype was detected only a few times. The CDR3 protein is CASSGGTGAEGYTF. The CDR3 DNA reads as TGTGCCAGCAGTGGGGGGACAGGGGCGGAGGGCTACACCTTC. V is TRBV6-1 and J is TRBJ1-2; 10 nucleotides agree with TRBD1. Germline lookup yields CDR1 MNHNS and CDR2 SASEGT. The CDR3 is 14 amino acids. J lost 8 bases, V lost 4 bases, and 7 bases had no gene match.

The genes are TRBV30 and TRBJ1-2; unclear D gene. The CDR3 length is 13 residues. The ends were cut back, 2 bases at V and 1 base at J, with 8 bases in the middle. Germline V gene lookup returns CDR1 GTSNPN and CDR2 SVGIG (reference sequence). CDR3 nucleotides: TGTGCCTGGAGTAACAAATTTAACTATGGCTACACCTTC. The encoded protein is CAWSNKFNYGYTF.

The chain uses TRBV5-1 and TRBJ2-7, with TRBD1 identical over 7 bases. Germline CDR1 and CDR2: SGHRS and YFSETQ. V gave up 3 bases and J gave up 5 bases; unmatched junction bases: 8. There are 14 residues in the CDR3. This CDR3 is CASSYGQAGDEQYF. DNA of the CDR3: TGCGCCAGCAGCTACGGACAGGCGGGCGACGAGCAGTACTTC.

The sample holds a few counts of this clonotype. The rearrangement links TRBV7-9 to TRBJ2-2; D is uncertain. The V and J ends lost 1 base and 6 bases respectively, with 15 bases between them. This CDR3 is 16 amino acids long. Germline V CDR1 and CDR2: SEHNR, FQNEAQ (reference sequence). Here the CDR3 DNA reads TGTGCCAGCAGCTTAGAGACGAGGATCACCGCCGGGGAGCTGTTTTTT. This encodes CASSLETRITAGELFF.

The sample holds a few counts of this clonotype. This chain joins TRBV27 and TRBJ2-2, with TRBD2 as a possible D gene (7 bases). Trimming cost V 6 bases and J 4 bases, with 12 bases left between them. Per the germline V gene, CDR1 is MNHEY and CDR2 is SMNVEV (reference sequence). CDR3 length: 14 amino acids. The CDR3 loop reads CASRGASGTGELFF. CDR3 coding DNA: TGTGCCAGCAGGGGGGCTAGCGGCACCGGGGAGCTGTTTTTT.

The chain joins TRBV5-4 to TRBJ2-5, with D possibly being TRBD1 or TRBD2 (5 bases each). CDR3 length: 13 amino acids. CDR1 is SGHNT, CDR2 YYREEE, per germline (reference sequence). The V end was cut by 1 base, the J end by 9 bases, with 13 bases between. The DNA for the CDR3 is TGTGCCAGCAGCTTGACTAGTGAAGGGGCCCAGTACTTC. Amino acids: CASSLTSEGAQYF.

This chain uses TRBV6-1 with TRBJ1-1; D call uncertain. The germline gives CDR1 MNHNS, CDR2 SASEGT. The V end was cut by 5 bases, the J end by 1 base, with 14 bases between. The CDR3 sequence is 15 residues long. CDR3 loop: CASSPYTPSNTEAFF. CDR3 in DNA: TGTGCCAGCAGTCCATACACGCCGTCGAACACTGAAGCTTTCTTT.

The rearrangement uses TRBV5-5 and TRBJ1-1; D remains ambiguous. This CDR3 has 14 amino acids. Trimming stripped 1 base from V and 1 base from J, with 8 bases between. The V gene's germline CDR1 is SGHKS and CDR2 YYEKEE (reference sequence). The CDR3 DNA is TGTGCCAGCAGCTTGTACCCAGAGAACACTGAAGCTTTCTTT. This gives the protein CASSLYPENTEAFF.

A few counts support this clonotype. The chain joins TRBV20-1 to TRBJ2-1; the D is unclear. The germline gives CDR1 DFQATT, CDR2 SNEGSKA (reference sequence). CDR3 length: 13 residues. The V gene lost 6 bases and the J gene lost 0 bases, with 9 bases spanning the gap. The CDR3 region is CSAGTFSYNEQFF. As DNA, the CDR3 is TGCAGTGCCGGTACTTTCTCCTACAATGAGCAGTTCTTC.

The J gene is TRBJ2-4, the V gene TRBV27; no firm D call. The germline V gene has CDR1 MNHEY and CDR2 SMNVEV (reference sequence). The ends were cut back, 5 bases at V and 0 bases at J, with 14 bases in the middle. This CDR3 is built from 16 residues. The CDR3, as DNA: TGTGCCAGCAGTCTAGACTCGAGTAGAGCCAAAAACATTCAGTACTTC. Translation: CASSLDSSRAKNIQYF.

This chain connects TRBV30 to TRBJ2-1, with D perhaps being TRBD1 or TRBD2 (6 bases each). Germline CDR1 and CDR2: GTSNPN and SVGIG (reference sequence). Trimming took 3 bases from V and 0 from J, leaving 18 bases between them. The CDR3 is 17 amino acids. The CDR3, as DNA: TGTGCCTGGAGCCGCCCGGGCGGGACACTCTCCTACAATGAGCAGTTCTTC. Its translation: CAWSRPGGTLSYNEQFF.

This clonotype was counted a few times. The V gene is TRBV15, the J gene TRBJ2-7; D gene unclear. The germline V gene encodes CDR1 LNHNV and CDR2 YYDKDF (reference sequence). CDR3 length equals 16 residues. V was shortened by 0 bases and J by 4 bases, with 16 bases between the two germline ends. CDR3 bases: TGTGCCACCAGCAGAGATTTTGGGCTACCCCCATACGAGCAGTACTTC. This translates into CATSRDFGLPPYEQYF.

The chain joins TRBV10-3 to TRBJ1-1; 9 nucleotides agree with TRBD1. Germline V lookup: CDR1 ENHRY, CDR2 SYGVKD. The CDR3 is made up of 14 amino acids. With V trimmed by 2 bases and J by 4 bases, 2 bases remained unmatched. The CDR3 sequence: CAISEGGQGTEAFF. CDR3 nucleotide sequence: TGTGCCATCAGTGAGGGGGGACAGGGCACTGAAGCTTTCTTT.

This clonotype was seen a handful of times. This chain joins TRBV7-9 and TRBJ1-5, with D possibly TRBD1 on 5 matching bases. The V end lost 5 bases, the J end lost 4 bases, and 12 bases lay between the germline ends. This CDR3 contains 14 residues. Germline CDR1 and CDR2: SEHNR and FQNEAQ (reference sequence). CDR3 residues: CASSRTGENQPQHF. The DNA for the CDR3 is TGTGCCAGCAGCCGAACGGGGGAAAATCAGCCCCAGCATTTT.

The genes are TRBV19 and TRBJ1-6; TRBD1 might be the D (6 bases). Germline V lookup: CDR1 LNHDA, CDR2 SQIVND (reference sequence). The CDR3 is made up of 15 amino acids. Trimming shortened V by 7 bases and J by 7 bases, and 17 bases separated the two germline ends. DNA of the CDR3: TGTGCCAGTACCTCAAGGCGGACAGTCAATTCACCCCTCCACTTT. It is translated as CASTSRRTVNSPLHF. Combining the CDR3 with reference TRBV19 and TRBJ1-6 gives the whole variable domain DGGITQSPKYLFRKEGQNVTLSCEQNLNHDAMYWYRQDPGQGLRLIYYSQIVNDFQKGDIAEGYSVSREKKESFPLTVTSAQKNPTAFYLCASTSRRTVNSPLHFGNGTRLTVT.

The chain couples TRBV3-1 to TRBJ1-2; D call uncertain. The CDR3 runs 14 residues. Looked up from germline, CDR1 is LGHDT and CDR2 is YNNKEL (reference sequence). Trimming left V 1 base short and J 8 bases short, with 14 bases between. This CDR3 reads CASSQGRASGGYTF. DNA of the CDR3: TGTGCCAGCAGCCAAGGTCGAGCGTCCGGGGGCTACACCTTC.

The V and J genes are TRBV20-1 and TRBJ1-2, with 9 positions matching TRBD1. CDR1 and CDR2 from the germline V gene are DFQATT and SNEGSKA (reference sequence). V gave up 6 bases and J gave up 6 bases; unmatched junction bases: 5. The CDR3 has 12 residues. In DNA form, the CDR3 reads TGCAGTGCCTCAGGGGACAGGGATGGCTACACCTTC. This translates into CSASGDRDGYTF.

V is TRBV6-1 and J is TRBJ1-3; a possible D gene is TRBD1 (5 bases). The V end lost 8 bases, the J end lost 4 bases, and 15 bases lay between the germline ends. The length of the CDR3 is 14 residues. Per the germline V gene, CDR1 is MNHNS and CDR2 is SASEGT. The CDR3 sequence: CASGPVRGGNTIYF. CDR3 sequence (DNA): TGTGCCAGCGGTCCTGTTAGGGGAGGAAACACCATATATTTT.

The rearrangement links TRBV2 to TRBJ1-4; D is uncertain. This CDR3 is 13 amino acids long. V was cut by 9 bases and J by 7 bases, with 15 bases left in between. Germline V gives CDR1 SNHLY, CDR2 FYNNEI. CDR3 sequence (DNA): TGTGCCAGTAGATACGAGGGTACTGAAAAACTGTTTTTT. It translates to CASRYEGTEKLFF.

The gene calls are TRBV5-4 and TRBJ1-1; D uncertain. Trimming left V 3 bases short and J 3 bases short, with 15 bases between. The germline CDR1 and CDR2 sequences are SGHNT and YYREEE (reference sequence). The CDR3 contains 15 residues. The CDR3 here is CASSSYEAGDTEAFF. CDR3 nucleotides: TGTGCCAGCAGCTCTTACGAAGCGGGAGACACTGAAGCTTTCTTT.

Only one count was recorded for this clonotype. V gene TRBV30 combines with J gene TRBJ1-2, with unresolved D. The CDR3 is 12 residues long. Between the trimmed V and J ends, which lost 2 bases and 4 bases, there was a span of 8 bases. The germline CDR1 and CDR2 sequences are GTSNPN and SVGIG (reference sequence). In DNA, the CDR3 is TGTGCCTGGAGTAGGCAGGTCTATGGCTACACCTTC. This sequence encodes CAWSRQVYGYTF.

In its sample, this clonotype was seen a few times. The J gene is TRBJ2-5, the V gene TRBV7-8; D is possibly TRBD2 (6 bases). Germline V gene sequence: CDR1 SGHVS, CDR2 FQNEAQ. The CDR3 has 15 residues. V shed 3 bases and J shed 2 bases, with 13 bases lying between them. CDR3 sequence reads: CASSLREKPQETQYF. CDR3 coding DNA: TGTGCCAGCAGCTTGCGGGAAAAACCGCAAGAGACCCAGTACTTC.

The rearrangement links TRBV2 to TRBJ2-1; 16 bases line up with TRBD2. V shed 3 bases, J shed 11 bases, and the junction held 4 bases outside the gene matches. The CDR3 extends over 15 amino acids. Per the germline V gene, CDR1 is SNHLY and CDR2 is FYNNEI. The CDR3 DNA is TGTGCCAGCAGTGATGGGACTAGCGGGAGGGTTAAGCAGTTCTTC. Protein sequence: CASSDGTSGRVKQFF.

This chain joins TRBV7-2 and TRBJ1-1, with D unclear. Trimming took 6 bases from V and 1 from J, leaving 12 bases between them. Germline V gene data show CDR1 as SGHTA and CDR2 as FQGNSA. The CDR3 loop spans 14 amino acids. This CDR3 reads CASRKNGPNTEAFF. CDR3 coding DNA: TGTGCCAGCAGGAAAAATGGGCCGAACACTGAAGCTTTCTTT.